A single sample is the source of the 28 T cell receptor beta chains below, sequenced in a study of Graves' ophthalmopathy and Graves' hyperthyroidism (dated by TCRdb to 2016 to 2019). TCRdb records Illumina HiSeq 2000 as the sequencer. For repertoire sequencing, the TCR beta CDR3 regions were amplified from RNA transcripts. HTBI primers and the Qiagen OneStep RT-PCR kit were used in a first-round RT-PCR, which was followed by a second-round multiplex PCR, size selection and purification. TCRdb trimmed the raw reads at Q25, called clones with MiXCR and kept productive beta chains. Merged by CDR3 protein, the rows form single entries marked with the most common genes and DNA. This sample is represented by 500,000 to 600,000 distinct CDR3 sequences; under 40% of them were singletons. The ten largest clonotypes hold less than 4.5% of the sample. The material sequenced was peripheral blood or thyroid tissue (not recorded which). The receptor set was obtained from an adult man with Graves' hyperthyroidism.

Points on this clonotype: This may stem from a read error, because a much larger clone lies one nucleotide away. CDR3 nucleotides: TGTGCCATCAGTCCAACGACAGGGGGGTACGAGCAGTACTTC. Translating gives CAISPTTGGYEQYF. The chain carries TRBV10-3 and TRBJ2-7; 9 bases agree with TRBD1. The CDR3 covers 14 residues. Per germline, CDR1 ENHRY and CDR2 SYGVKD. With V trimmed by 5 bases and J by 4 bases, 6 bases remained unmatched.

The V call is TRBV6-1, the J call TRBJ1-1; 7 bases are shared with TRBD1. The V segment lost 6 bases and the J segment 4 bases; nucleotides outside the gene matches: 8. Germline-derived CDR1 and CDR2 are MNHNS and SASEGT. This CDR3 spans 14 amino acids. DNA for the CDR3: TGTGCCAGCAGATCTGTGACAGGGCCCACTGAAGCTTTCTTT. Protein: CASRSVTGPTEAFF.

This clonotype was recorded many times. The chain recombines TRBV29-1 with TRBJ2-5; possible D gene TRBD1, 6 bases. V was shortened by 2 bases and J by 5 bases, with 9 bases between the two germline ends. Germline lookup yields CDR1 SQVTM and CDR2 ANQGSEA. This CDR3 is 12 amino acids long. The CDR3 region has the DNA TGCAGCGTTGAACCCCAGGGGGAGACCCAGTACTTC. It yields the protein CSVEPQGETQYF.

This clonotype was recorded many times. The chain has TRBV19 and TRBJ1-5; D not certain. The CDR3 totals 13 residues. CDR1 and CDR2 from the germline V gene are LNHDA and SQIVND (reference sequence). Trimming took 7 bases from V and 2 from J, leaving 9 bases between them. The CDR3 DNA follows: TGTGCCAGTACCGGAGGCGGCAATCAGCCCCAGCATTTT. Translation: CASTGGGNQPQHF.

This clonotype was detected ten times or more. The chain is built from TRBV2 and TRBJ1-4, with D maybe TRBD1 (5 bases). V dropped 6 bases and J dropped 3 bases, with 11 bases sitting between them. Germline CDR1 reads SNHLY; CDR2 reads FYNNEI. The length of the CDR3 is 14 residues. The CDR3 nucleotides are TGTGCCAGCAGATCAGACAGCTCTAATGAAAAACTGTTTTTT. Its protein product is CASRSDSSNEKLFF.

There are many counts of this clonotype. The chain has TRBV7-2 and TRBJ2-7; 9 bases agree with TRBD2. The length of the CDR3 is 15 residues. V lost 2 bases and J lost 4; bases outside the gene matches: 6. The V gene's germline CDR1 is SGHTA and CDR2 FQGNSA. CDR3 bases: TGTGCCAGCAGCTTATACACTAGCGGGTTGTACGAGCAGTACTTC. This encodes CASSLYTSGLYEQYF.

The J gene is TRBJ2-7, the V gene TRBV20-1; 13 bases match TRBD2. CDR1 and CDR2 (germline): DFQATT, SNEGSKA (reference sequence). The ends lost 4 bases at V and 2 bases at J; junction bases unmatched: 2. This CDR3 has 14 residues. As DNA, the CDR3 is TGCAGTGCTACTGGGACTAGCGGGGCCTACGAGCAGTACTTC. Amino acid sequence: CSATGTSGAYEQYF.

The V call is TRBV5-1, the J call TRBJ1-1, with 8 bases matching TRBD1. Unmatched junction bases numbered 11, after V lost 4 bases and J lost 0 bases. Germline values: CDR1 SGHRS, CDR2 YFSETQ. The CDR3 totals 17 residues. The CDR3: CASSKSPTGAMNTEAFF. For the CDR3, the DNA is TGCGCCAGCAGCAAGTCCCCGACAGGGGCCATGAACACTGAAGCTTTCTTT. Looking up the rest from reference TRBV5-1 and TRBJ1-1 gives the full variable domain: KAGVTQTPRYLIKTRGQQVTLSCSPISGHRSVSWYQQTPGQGLQFLFEYFSETQRNKGNFPGRFSGRQFSNSRSEMNVSTLELGDSALYLCASSKSPTGAMNTEAFFGQGTRLTVV.

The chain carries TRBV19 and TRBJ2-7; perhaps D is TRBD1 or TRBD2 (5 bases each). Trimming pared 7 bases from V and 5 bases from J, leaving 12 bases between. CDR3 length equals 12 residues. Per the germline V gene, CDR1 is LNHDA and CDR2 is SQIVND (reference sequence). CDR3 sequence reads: CASNTWGNEQYF. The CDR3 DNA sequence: TGTGCCAGTAATACGTGGGGGAACGAGCAGTACTTC.

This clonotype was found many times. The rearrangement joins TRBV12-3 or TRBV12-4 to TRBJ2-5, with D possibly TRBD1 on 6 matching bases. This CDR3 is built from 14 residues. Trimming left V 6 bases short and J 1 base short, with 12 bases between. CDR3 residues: CASRETGSQETQYF. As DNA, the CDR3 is TGTGCCAGCAGAGAGACAGGATCCCAAGAGACCCAGTACTTC.

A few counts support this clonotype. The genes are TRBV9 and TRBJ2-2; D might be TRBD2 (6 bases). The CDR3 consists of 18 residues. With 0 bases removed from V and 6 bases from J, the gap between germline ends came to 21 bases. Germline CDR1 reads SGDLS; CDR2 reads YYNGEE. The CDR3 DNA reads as TGTGCCAGCAGCGTAGAGGAGGGGACCGAGCGGAAACCCGGGGAGCTGTTTTTT. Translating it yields CASSVEEGTERKPGELFF.

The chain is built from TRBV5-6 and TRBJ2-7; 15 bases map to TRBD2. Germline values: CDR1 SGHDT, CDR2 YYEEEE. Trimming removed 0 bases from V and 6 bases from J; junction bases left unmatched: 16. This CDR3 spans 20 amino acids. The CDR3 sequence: CASSLGFGTSGRRGFGEQYF. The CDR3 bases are TGTGCCAGCAGCTTGGGGTTCGGGACTAGCGGGAGGAGGGGATTCGGCGAGCAGTACTTC.

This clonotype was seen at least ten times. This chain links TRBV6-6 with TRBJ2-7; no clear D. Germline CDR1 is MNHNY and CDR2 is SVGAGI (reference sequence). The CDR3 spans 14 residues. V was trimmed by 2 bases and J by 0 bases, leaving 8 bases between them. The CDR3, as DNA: TGTGCCAGCAGTTACGAAGCTGGCTCCTACGAGCAGTACTTC. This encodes CASSYEAGSYEQYF.

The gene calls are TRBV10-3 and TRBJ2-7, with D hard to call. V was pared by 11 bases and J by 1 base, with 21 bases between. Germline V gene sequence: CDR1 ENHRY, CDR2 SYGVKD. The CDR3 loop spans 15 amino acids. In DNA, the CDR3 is TGTGCCGTTGCCCCGGGCCCCGGTAGGTCCTACGAGCAGTACTTC. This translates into CAVAPGPGRSYEQYF.

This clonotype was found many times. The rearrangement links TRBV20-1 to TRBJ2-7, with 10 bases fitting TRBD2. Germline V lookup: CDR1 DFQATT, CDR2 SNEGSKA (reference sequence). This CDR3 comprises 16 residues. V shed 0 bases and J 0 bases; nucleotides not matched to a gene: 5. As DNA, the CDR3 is TGCAGTGCTAGAGACCAATGGACTAGCGGCTCCTACGAGCAGTACTTC. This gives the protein CSARDQWTSGSYEQYF.

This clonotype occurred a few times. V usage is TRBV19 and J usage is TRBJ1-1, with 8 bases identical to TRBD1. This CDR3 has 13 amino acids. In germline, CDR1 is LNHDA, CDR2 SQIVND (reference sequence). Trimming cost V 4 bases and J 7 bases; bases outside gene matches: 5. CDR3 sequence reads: CASSRNRGSEAFF. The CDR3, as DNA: TGTGCCAGTAGTAGAAACAGGGGGAGTGAAGCTTTCTTT.

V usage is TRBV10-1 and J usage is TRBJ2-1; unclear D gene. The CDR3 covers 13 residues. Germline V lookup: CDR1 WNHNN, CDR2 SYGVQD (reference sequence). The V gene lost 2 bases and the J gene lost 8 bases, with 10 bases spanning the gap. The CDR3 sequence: CASSEGHQDEQFF. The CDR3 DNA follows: TGCGCCAGCAGTGAGGGTCATCAGGATGAGCAGTTCTTC.

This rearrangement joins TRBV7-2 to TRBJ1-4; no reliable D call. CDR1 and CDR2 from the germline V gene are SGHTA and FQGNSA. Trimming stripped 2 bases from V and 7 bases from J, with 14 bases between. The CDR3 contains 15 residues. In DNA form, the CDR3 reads TGTGCCAGCAGCTTAAGATCAGGTCTCGGTGAAAAACTGTTTTTT. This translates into CASSLRSGLGEKLFF.

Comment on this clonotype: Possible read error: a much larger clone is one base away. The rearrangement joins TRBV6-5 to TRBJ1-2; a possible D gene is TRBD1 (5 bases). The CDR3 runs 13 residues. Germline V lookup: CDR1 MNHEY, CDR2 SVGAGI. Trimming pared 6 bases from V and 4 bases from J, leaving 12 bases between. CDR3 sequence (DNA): TGTGCCAGCAGCCCCGGGGACTGCTATGGCTACACCTTC. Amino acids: CASSPGDCYGYTF.

The DNA of the CDR3 is TGCGCCAGCAGCTTGGGAGGGAACGCCAAAAACATTCAGTACTTC. Translated, it gives CASSLGGNAKNIQYF. The chain uses TRBV5-1 and TRBJ2-4; TRBD2 is a possible D gene (5 bases). The CDR3 loop spans 15 amino acids. Trimming left V 0 bases short and J 1 base short, with 8 bases between. Germline V gene sequence: CDR1 SGHRS, CDR2 YFSETQ.

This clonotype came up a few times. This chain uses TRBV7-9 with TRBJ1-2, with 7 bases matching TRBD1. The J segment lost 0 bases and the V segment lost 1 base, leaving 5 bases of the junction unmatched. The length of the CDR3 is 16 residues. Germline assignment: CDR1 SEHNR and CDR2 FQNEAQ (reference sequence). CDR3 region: CASSLVPGQPNYGYTF. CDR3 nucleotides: TGTGCCAGCAGCTTAGTTCCGGGACAGCCTAACTATGGCTACACCTTC.

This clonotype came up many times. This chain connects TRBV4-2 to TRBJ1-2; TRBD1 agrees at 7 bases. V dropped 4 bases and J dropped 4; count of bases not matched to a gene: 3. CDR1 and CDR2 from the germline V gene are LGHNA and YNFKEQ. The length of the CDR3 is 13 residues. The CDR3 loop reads CASSLQGGYGYTF. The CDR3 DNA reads TGTGCCAGCAGCCTCCAGGGGGGCTATGGCTACACCTTC.

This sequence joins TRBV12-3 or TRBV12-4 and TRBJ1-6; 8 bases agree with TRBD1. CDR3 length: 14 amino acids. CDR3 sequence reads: CASGLGTGLSPLHF. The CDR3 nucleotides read TGTGCTAGTGGTTTAGGGACAGGTCTTTCACCCCTCCACTTT.

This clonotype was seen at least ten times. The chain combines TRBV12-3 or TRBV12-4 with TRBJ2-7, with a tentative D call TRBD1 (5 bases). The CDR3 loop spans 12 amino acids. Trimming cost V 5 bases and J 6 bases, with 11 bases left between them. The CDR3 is CASSRRVGEQYF. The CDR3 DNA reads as TGTGCCAGCAGTCGCAGGGTCGGCGAGCAGTACTTC.

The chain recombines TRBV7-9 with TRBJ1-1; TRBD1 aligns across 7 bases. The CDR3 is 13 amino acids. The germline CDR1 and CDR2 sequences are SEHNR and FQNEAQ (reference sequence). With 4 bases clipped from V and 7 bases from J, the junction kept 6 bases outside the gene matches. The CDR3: CASSSSQGDEAFF. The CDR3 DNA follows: TGTGCCAGCAGCTCATCTCAGGGGGATGAAGCTTTCTTT.

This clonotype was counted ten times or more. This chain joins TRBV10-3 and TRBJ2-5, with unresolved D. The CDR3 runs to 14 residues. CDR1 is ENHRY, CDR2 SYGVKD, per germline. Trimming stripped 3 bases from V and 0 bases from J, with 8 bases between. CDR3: CAISDISYQETQYF. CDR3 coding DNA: TGTGCCATCAGTGACATCTCCTACCAAGAGACCCAGTACTTC.

Here the CDR3 DNA reads TGTGCCAGCAGCTTGGGGTGGGGGGGCGCGAACACCGGGGAGCTGTTTTTT. Translation: CASSLGWGGANTGELFF. The chain joins TRBV2 to TRBJ2-2; tentative D call: TRBD2 (7 bases). Trimming pared 6 bases from V and 0 bases from J, leaving 17 bases between. CDR3 length equals 17 residues. Germline V lookup: CDR1 SNHLY, CDR2 FYNNEI.

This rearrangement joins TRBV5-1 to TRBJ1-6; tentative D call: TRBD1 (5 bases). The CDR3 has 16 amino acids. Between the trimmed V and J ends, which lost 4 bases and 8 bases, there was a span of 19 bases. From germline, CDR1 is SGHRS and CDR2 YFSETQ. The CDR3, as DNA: TGCGCCAGCAGCGTGGGAGACGCAGGGCGCTATTCACCCCTCCACTTT. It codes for CASSVGDAGRYSPLHF.